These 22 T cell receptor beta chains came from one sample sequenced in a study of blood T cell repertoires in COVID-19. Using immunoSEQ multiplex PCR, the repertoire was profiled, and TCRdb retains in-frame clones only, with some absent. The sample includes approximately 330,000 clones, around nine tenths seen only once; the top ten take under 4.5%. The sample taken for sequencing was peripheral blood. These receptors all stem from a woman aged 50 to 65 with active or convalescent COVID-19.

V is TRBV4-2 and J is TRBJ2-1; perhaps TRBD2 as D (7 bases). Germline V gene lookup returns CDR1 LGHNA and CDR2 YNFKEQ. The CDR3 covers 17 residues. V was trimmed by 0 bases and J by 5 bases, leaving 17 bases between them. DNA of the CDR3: TGTGCCAGCAGCCAAGAAGGGGGGGCTGGGGTTAACAATGAGCAGTTCTTC. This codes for CASSQEGGAGVNNEQFF.

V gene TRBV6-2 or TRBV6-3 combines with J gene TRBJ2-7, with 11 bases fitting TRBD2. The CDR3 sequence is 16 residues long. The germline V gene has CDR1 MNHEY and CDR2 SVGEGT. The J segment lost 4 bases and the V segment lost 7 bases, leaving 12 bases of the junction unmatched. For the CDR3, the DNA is TGTGCCAGCAACCCACTGCCGGGACTAGCGGCTTACGAGCAGTACTTC. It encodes CASNPLPGLAAYEQYF.

CDR3 DNA: TGTGCCAGCGGCCGGACTAGCGGCAACAATGAGCAGTTCTTC. This translates into CASGRTSGNNEQFF. V and J are TRBV6-2 or TRBV6-3 and TRBJ2-1, with TRBD2 matching 10 bases. CDR1 and CDR2 (germline): MNHEY, SVGEGT. CDR3 length equals 14 residues. J was trimmed by 5 bases and V by 8 bases; bases with no gene match: 6.

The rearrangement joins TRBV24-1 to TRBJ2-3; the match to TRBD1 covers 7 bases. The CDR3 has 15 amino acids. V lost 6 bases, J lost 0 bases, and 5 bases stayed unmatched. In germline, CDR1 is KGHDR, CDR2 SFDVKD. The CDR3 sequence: CATSSGTASTDTQYF. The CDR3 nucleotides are TGTGCCACCAGTTCCGGGACAGCAAGCACAGATACGCAGTATTTT.

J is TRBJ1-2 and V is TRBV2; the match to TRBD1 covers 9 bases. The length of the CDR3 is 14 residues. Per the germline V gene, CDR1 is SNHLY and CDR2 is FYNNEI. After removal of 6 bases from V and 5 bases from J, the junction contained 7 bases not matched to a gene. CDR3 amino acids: CASRGQGTMYGYTF. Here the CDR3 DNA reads TGTGCCAGCAGAGGACAGGGGACGATGTATGGCTACACCTTC.

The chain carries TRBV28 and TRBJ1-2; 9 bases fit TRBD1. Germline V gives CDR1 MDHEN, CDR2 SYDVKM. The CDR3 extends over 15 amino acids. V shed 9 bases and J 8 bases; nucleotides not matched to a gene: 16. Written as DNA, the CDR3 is TGTGCCAGTACATTTTCGGGACAGGGCTTTGGCGGCTACACCTTC. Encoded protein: CASTFSGQGFGGYTF.

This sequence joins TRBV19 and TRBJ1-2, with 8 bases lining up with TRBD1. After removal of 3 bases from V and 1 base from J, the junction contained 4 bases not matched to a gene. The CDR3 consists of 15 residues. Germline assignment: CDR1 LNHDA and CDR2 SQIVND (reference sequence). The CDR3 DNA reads TGTGCCAGTAGTATCTCGGGACAGGATAACTATGGCTACACCTTC. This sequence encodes CASSISGQDNYGYTF.

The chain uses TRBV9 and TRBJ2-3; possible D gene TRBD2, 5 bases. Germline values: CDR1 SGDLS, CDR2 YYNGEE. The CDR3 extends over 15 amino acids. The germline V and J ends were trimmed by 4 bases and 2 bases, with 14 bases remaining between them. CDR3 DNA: TGTGCCAGCAGCTCCGAGGGCAGCTTCACAGATACGCAGTATTTT. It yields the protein CASSSEGSFTDTQYF. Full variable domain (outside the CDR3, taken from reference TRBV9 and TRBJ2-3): DSGVTQTPKHLITATGQRVTLRCSPRSGDLSVYWYQQSLDQGLQFLIQYYNGEERAKGNILERFSAQQFPDLHSELNLSSLELGDSALYFCASSSEGSFTDTQYFGPGTRLTVL.

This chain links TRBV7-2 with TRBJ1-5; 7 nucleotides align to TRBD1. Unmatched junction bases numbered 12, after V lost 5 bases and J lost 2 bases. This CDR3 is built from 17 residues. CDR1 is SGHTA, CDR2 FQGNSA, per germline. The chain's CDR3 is CASSPTGATWGNQPQHF. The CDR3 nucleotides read TGTGCCAGCAGCCCCACAGGGGCCACATGGGGCAATCAGCCCCAGCATTTT.

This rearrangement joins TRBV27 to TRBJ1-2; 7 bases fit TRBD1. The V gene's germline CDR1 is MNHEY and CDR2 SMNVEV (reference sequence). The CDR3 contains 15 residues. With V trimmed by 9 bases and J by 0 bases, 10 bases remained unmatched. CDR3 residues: CASSRQGTANYGYTF. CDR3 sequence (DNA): TGTGCCAGTTCAAGGCAGGGGACAGCTAACTATGGCTACACCTTC.

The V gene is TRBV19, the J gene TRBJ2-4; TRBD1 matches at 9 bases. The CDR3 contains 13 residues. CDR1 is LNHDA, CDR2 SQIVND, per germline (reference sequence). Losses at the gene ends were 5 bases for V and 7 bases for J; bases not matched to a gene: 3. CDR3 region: CASSDRGRNIQYF. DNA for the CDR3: TGTGCCAGTAGTGACAGGGGGAGGAACATTCAGTACTTC.

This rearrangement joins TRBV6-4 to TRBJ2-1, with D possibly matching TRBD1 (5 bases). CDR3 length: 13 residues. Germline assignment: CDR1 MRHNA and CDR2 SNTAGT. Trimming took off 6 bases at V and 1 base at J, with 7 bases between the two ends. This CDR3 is CASSQGSYNEQFF. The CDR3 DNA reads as TGTGCCAGCAGCCAGGGTTCCTACAATGAGCAGTTCTTC.

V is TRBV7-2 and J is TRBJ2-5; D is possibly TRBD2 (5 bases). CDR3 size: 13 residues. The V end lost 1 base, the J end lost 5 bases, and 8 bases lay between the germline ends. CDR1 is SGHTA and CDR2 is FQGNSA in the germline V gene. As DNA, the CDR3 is TGTGCCAGCAGCTTAGGCGTAGCGGAGACCCAGTACTTC. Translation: CASSLGVAETQYF.

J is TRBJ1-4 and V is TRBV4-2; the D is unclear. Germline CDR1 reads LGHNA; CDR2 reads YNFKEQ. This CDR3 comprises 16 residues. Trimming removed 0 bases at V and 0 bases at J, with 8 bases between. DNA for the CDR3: TGTGCCAGCAGCCAAGAGGCCACAACAACTAATGAAAAACTGTTTTTT. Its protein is CASSQEATTTNEKLFF.

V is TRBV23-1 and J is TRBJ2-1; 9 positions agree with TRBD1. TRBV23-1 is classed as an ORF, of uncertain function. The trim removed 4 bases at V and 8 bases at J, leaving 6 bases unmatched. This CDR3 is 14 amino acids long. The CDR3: CASSPGQGSYEQFF. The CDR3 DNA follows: TGCGCCAGCAGTCCGGGACAGGGTAGCTATGAGCAGTTCTTC.

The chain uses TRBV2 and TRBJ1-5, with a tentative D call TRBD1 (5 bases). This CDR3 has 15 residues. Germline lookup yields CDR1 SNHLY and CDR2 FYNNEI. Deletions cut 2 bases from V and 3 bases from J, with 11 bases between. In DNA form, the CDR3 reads TGTGCCAGCAGTGAATCTGGGGGGTTCAATCAGCCCCAGCATTTT. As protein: CASSESGGFNQPQHF.

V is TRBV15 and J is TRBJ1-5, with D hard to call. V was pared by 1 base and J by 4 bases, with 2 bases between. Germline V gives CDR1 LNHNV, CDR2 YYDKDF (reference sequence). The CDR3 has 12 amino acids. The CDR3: CATSRANQPQHF. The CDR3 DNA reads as TGTGCCACCAGCAGAGCGAATCAGCCCCAGCATTTT.

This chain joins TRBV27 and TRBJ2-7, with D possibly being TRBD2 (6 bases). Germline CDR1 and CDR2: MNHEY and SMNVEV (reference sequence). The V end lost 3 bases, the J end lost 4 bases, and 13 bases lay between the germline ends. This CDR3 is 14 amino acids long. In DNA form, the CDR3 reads TGTGCCAGCAGTTTTGGTGGGGAGGTGTACGAGCAGTACTTC. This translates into CASSFGGEVYEQYF.

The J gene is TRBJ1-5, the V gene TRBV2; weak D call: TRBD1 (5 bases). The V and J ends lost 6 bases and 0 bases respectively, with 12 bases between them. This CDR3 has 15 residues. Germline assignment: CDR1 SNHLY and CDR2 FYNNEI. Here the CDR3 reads CASSAGTYSNQPQHF. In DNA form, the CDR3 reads TGTGCCAGCAGCGCCGGGACTTATAGCAATCAGCCCCAGCATTTT.

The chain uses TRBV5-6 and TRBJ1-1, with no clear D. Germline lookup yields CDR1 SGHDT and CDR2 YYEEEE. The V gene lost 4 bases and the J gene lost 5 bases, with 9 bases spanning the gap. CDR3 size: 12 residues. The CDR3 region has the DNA TGTGCCAGCAGCAGTTATCGGACTGAAGCTTTCTTT. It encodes CASSSYRTEAFF.

CDR3 amino acids: CASSPGLAISYEQYF. CDR3 nucleotide sequence: TGTGCCAGCAGCCCGGGACTAGCTATTTCCTACGAGCAGTACTTC. This rearrangement joins TRBV11-2 to TRBJ2-7; 9 nucleotides match TRBD2. The CDR3 is 15 amino acids. J was trimmed by 1 base and V by 5 bases; bases with no gene match: 6. Germline loops: CDR1 SGHAT, CDR2 FQNNGV.

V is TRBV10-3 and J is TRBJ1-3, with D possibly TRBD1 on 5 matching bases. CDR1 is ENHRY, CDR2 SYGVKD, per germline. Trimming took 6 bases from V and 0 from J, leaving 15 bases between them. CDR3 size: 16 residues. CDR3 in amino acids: CAIRASGTTSGNTIYF. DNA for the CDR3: TGTGCCATCAGGGCTTCCGGGACTACCTCTGGAAACACCATATATTTT.